The 9 T cell receptor beta chains listed next were all sequenced from one sample in a study of control samples from healthy donors and cancer patients. Profiled with immunoSEQ multiplex PCR; TCRdb holds only in-frame clones, not every one. The table includes some 250,000 clones, around 79% detected once. What was sequenced was PBMCs. The source is a woman aged 55-70 years with lung cancer.

The table lists this clone with a few counts. The chain carries TRBV19 and TRBJ1-5; no reliable D call. Germline V lookup: CDR1 LNHDA, CDR2 SQIVND (reference sequence). This CDR3 region has 12 residues. Deletions cut 3 bases from V and 7 bases from J, with 7 bases between. The CDR3 DNA reads TGTGCCAGTAGTATGTGGAGGCAGCCCCAGCATTTT. The encoded protein is CASSMWRQPQHF.

CDR3 in DNA: TGTGCCAGCAGCGTAGCCGGGACCCCCAATCAGCCCCAGCATTTT. It encodes CASSVAGTPNQPQHF. This chain connects TRBV9 to TRBJ1-5, with D tentatively TRBD1 (5 bases). V was clipped by 0 bases and J by 3 bases, with 10 bases between them. Germline values: CDR1 SGDLS, CDR2 YYNGEE. The CDR3 is 15 residues long.

This chain connects TRBV12-3 or TRBV12-4 to TRBJ1-1, with D possibly being TRBD1 (6 bases). V gave up 5 bases and J gave up 4 bases, with 11 bases separating them. The CDR3 runs to 13 residues. The CDR3, as DNA: TGTGCCAGCAGTCCGTACAGGGCCACTGAAGCTTTCTTT. Translating it yields CASSPYRATEAFF.

This chain connects TRBV27 to TRBJ2-1, with 10 bases identical to TRBD1. CDR1 is MNHEY and CDR2 is SMNVEV in the germline V gene (reference sequence). The CDR3 extends over 17 amino acids. J lost 7 bases, V lost 4 bases, and 13 bases had no gene match. CDR3 coding DNA: TGTGCCAGCAGTTCCTCCTGGACAGGGGGGAGGATAAATGAGCAGTTCTTC. This translates into CASSSSWTGGRINEQFF.

Within the sample, this clone is medium-sized. The genes are TRBV7-3 and TRBJ1-1; no definite D call. Germline V gene lookup returns CDR1 SGHTA and CDR2 FQGTGA. The germline V and J ends were trimmed by 2 bases and 3 bases, with 13 bases remaining between them. This CDR3 is built from 15 residues. The CDR3 nucleotides read TGTGCCAGCAGCTTAGTGCTCCTCGGGGACACTGAAGCTTTCTTT. Protein: CASSLVLLGDTEAFF.

The chain joins TRBV3-1 (or the pseudogene TRBV3-2) to TRBJ1-4; TRBD1 matches at 11 bases. The J segment lost 7 bases and the V segment lost 5 bases, leaving 6 bases of the junction unmatched. The CDR3 extends over 15 amino acids. CDR1 is LGHDT and CDR2 is YNNKEL in the germline V gene (reference sequence). The DNA for the CDR3 is TGTGCCAGCAGCACCCAGGGACAGGGGGGTGAAAAACTGTTTTTT. Translating it yields CASSTQGQGGEKLFF.

The chain couples TRBV29-1 to TRBJ2-5, with 7 nucleotides matching TRBD1. Germline trimming cut 4 bases from V and 2 bases from J; bases unmatched to any gene: 1. The length of the CDR3 is 12 residues. CDR1 is SQVTM and CDR2 is ANQGSEA in the germline V gene. In DNA form, the CDR3 reads TGCAGCGTTGGACAGGGACAAGAGACCCAGTACTTC. It specifies CSVGQGQETQYF.

The rearrangement uses TRBV9 and TRBJ1-1; 7 bases line up with TRBD1. Germline V gene data show CDR1 as SGDLS and CDR2 as YYNGEE. The length of the CDR3 is 14 residues. Losses at the gene ends were 0 bases for V and 4 bases for J; bases not matched to a gene: 3. The CDR3: CASSVDPGGTEAFF. The CDR3 DNA reads as TGTGCCAGCAGCGTAGATCCAGGGGGCACTGAAGCTTTCTTT.

The V call is TRBV11-2, the J call TRBJ2-4; no definite D call. Per germline, CDR1 SGHAT and CDR2 FQNNGV. The CDR3 has 17 residues. V gave up 3 bases and J gave up 4 bases, with 19 bases separating them. The CDR3 is CASSLPYGLGPKNIQYF. DNA of the CDR3: TGTGCCAGCAGCTTGCCTTACGGGCTAGGTCCAAAAAACATTCAGTACTTC. Based on the CDR3 plus reference TRBV11-2 and TRBJ2-4, the full variable domain is EAGVAQSPRYKIIEKRQSVAFWCNPISGHATLYWYQQILGQGPKLLIQFQNNGVVDDSQLPKDRFSAERLKGVDSTLKIQPAKLEDSAVYLCASSLPYGLGPKNIQYFGAGTRLSVL.